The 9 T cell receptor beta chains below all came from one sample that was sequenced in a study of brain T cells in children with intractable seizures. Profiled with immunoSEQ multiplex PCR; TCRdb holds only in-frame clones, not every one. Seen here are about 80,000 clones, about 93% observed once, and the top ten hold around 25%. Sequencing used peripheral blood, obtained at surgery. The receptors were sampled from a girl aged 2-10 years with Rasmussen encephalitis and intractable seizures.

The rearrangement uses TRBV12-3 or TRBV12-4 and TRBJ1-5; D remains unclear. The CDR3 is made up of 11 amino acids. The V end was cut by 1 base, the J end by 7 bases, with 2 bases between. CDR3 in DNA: TGTGCCAGCAGTTTAGGGCAGCCCCAGCATTTT. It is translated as CASSLGQPQHF.

CDR3 bases: TGTGCCGGGGGGGGGCGGACTGAAGCTTTCTTT. Translation: CAGGGRTEAFF. J is TRBJ1-1 and V is TRBV6-5; D might be TRBD1 (6 bases). This CDR3 region has 11 residues. Germline V gene sequence: CDR1 MNHEY, CDR2 SVGAGI. Trimming shortened V by 11 bases and J by 5 bases, and 12 bases separated the two germline ends.

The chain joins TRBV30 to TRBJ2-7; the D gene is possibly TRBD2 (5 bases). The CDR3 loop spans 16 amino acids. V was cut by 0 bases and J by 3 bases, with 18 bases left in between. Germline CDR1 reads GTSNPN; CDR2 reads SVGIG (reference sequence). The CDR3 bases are TGTGCCTGGAGTGTACAATGGACTTCTGATATCTACGAGCAGTACTTC. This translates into CAWSVQWTSDIYEQYF. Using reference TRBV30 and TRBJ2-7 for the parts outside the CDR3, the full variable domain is SQTIHQWPATLVQPVGSPLSLECTVEGTSNPNLYWYRQAAGRGLQLLFYSVGIGQISSEVPQNLSASRPQDRQFILSSKKLLLSDSGFYLCAWSVQWTSDIYEQYFGPGTRLTVT.

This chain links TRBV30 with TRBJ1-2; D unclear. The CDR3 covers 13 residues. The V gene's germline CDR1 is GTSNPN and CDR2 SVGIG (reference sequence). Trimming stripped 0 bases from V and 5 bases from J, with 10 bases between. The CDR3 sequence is CAWSVEGRYGYTF. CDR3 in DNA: TGTGCCTGGAGTGTTGAGGGTCGTTATGGCTACACCTTC.

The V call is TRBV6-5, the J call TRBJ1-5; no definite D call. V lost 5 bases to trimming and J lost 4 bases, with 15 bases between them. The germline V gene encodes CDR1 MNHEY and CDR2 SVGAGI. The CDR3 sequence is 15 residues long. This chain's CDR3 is CASSSDRSRNQPQHF. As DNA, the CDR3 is TGTGCCAGCAGTAGCGACCGTTCGAGGAATCAGCCCCAGCATTTT.

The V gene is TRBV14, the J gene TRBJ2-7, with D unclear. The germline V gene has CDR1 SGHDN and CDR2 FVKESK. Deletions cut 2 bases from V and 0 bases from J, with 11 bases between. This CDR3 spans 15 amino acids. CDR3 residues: CASSQLSLSSYEQYF. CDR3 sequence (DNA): TGTGCCAGCAGCCAATTGAGCTTGAGCTCCTACGAGCAGTACTTC.

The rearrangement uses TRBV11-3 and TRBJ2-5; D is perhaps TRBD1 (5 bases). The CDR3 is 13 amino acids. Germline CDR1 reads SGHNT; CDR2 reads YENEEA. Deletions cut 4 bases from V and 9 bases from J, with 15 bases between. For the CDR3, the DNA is TGTGCCAGCAGCTCAACGACCACCAGGGCCCAGTACTTC. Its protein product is CASSSTTTRAQYF. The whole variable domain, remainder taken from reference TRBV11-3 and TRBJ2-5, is EAGVVQSPRYKIIEKKQPVAFWCNPISGHNTLYWYLQNLGQGPELLIRYENEEAVDDSQLPKDRFSAERLKGVDSTLKIQPAELGDSAVYLCASSSTTTRAQYFGPGTRLLVL.

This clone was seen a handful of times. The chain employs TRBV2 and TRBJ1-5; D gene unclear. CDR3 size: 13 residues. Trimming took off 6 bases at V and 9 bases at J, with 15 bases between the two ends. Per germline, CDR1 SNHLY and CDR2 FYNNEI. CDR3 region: CASRVQPLRPQHF. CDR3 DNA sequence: TGTGCCAGCAGGGTACAACCGCTGAGGCCCCAGCATTTT.

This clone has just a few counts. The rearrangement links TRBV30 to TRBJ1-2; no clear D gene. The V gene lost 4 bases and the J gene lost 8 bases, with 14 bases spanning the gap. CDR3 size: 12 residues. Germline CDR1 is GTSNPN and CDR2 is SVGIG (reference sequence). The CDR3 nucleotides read TGTGCCTGGACCCCGTTGCCCCTCGGCTACACCTTC. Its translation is CAWTPLPLGYTF.